The 22 T cell receptor beta chains reported below all come from one sample, sequenced in a study of shared clonotypes between healthy human individuals. The repertoire was sequenced with immunoSEQ multiplex PCR; TCRdb's copy has only in-frame clones and lacks some. The table has 200,000 to 250,000 clones, 50% to 75% seen once. Material for sequencing was memory CD4+ T cells sorted from blood. Subset given: CD45RA-negative fraction. These receptors all stem from a man aged 25 to 45 in good health.

The CDR3 DNA sequence: TGCGCCAGCAGTGGGGGACCCTGGAACATTCAGTACTTC. Its protein product is CASSGGPWNIQYF. V and J are TRBV10-1 and TRBJ2-4; tentatively, D is TRBD1 or TRBD2 (5 bases each). V lost 4 bases to trimming and J lost 7 bases, with 11 bases between them. The CDR3 runs to 13 residues. From germline, CDR1 is WNHNN and CDR2 SYGVQD (reference sequence).

This sequence joins TRBV6-1 and TRBJ1-2, with TRBD1 matching over 8 bases. Germline CDR1 reads MNHNS; CDR2 reads SASEGT. Unmatched junction bases numbered 6, after V lost 6 bases and J lost 6 bases. This CDR3 spans 13 amino acids. The CDR3: CASRRQGKDGYTF. The DNA of the CDR3 is TGTGCCAGCAGACGACAGGGGAAAGATGGCTACACCTTC.

This clone was observed a handful of times. The chain has TRBV6-1 and TRBJ2-7, with 11 bases aligning to TRBD2. The junction had 3 bases not matched to a gene; V was cut back by 6 bases and J by 2 bases. The CDR3 spans 14 residues. Germline-derived CDR1 and CDR2 are MNHNS and SASEGT. DNA for the CDR3: TGTGCCAGCAGCCCTAGCGGGAGGCCCTACGAGCAGTACTTC. It translates to CASSPSGRPYEQYF.

CDR3 DNA sequence: TGTGCCAGCTCACTTGGACAGGGGCTGAACACTGAAGCTTTCTTT. The encoded protein is CASSLGQGLNTEAFF. The chain is built from TRBV18 and TRBJ1-1; TRBD1 agrees at 9 bases. Trimming at V came to 4 bases and at J to 0 bases, leaving 3 bases not matched to a gene. Germline V lookup: CDR1 KGHSH, CDR2 LQKENI. The CDR3 totals 15 residues.

The chain uses TRBV2 and TRBJ1-3; D gene uncertain. From germline, CDR1 is SNHLY and CDR2 FYNNEI. This CDR3 is 15 amino acids long. Trimming stripped 3 bases from V and 2 bases from J, with 11 bases between. CDR3 protein: CASSDQGRAGNTIYF. The CDR3 nucleotides are TGTGCCAGCAGTGATCAAGGGAGGGCTGGAAACACCATATATTTT.

This clone was detected only a few times. The chain uses TRBV28 and TRBJ2-7; 8 nucleotides align to TRBD1. CDR3 length equals 15 residues. The ends lost 3 bases at V and 5 bases at J; junction bases unmatched: 9. In germline, CDR1 is MDHEN, CDR2 SYDVKM. CDR3 nucleotides: TGTGCCAGCAGTTTTCACGGACAGGGCTTGGACGAGCAGTACTTC. Amino acid sequence: CASSFHGQGLDEQYF.

The chain is built from TRBV6-5 and TRBJ2-5; a possible D gene is TRBD2 (6 bases). The CDR3 sequence is 14 residues long. Per germline, CDR1 MNHEY and CDR2 SVGAGI. Trimming stripped 5 bases from V and 4 bases from J, with 14 bases between. DNA for the CDR3: TGTGCCAGCAGTCCGGACGGGGGTTTAGAGACCCAGTACTTC. This encodes CASSPDGGLETQYF.

This clone was observed a few times. This chain links TRBV7-2 with TRBJ2-7; TRBD1 agrees at 8 bases. Per germline, CDR1 SGHTA and CDR2 FQGNSA. Germline trimming cut 3 bases from V and 5 bases from J; bases unmatched to any gene: 6. CDR3 length: 14 amino acids. Here the CDR3 reads CASSLGQVFDEQYF. CDR3 bases: TGTGCCAGCAGCTTGGGACAGGTCTTCGACGAGCAGTACTTC.

CDR3 DNA sequence: TGTGCCAGCAGAAGGACAGGGGTCAATCAGCCCCAGCATTTT. This codes for CASRRTGVNQPQHF. This sequence joins TRBV2 and TRBJ1-5; 9 bases are shared with TRBD1. Germline V gene sequence: CDR1 SNHLY, CDR2 FYNNEI. The V and J ends lost 6 bases and 3 bases, in that order; junction bases with no gene match: 3. CDR3 size: 14 residues.

V usage is TRBV5-4 and J usage is TRBJ2-2; D is undetermined. Germline values: CDR1 SGHNT, CDR2 YYREEE (reference sequence). Trimming shortened V by 4 bases and J by 5 bases, and 9 bases separated the two germline ends. This CDR3 is built from 13 residues. CDR3 region: CASSPPRTGELFF. The CDR3 region has the DNA TGTGCCAGCAGCCCGCCGCGGACCGGGGAGCTGTTTTTT.

Points on this clone: The same CDR3 also results from other DNA sequences found in this sample. The chain links TRBV19 to TRBJ2-7; 9 bases agree with TRBD1. Germline V gives CDR1 LNHDA, CDR2 SQIVND (reference sequence). The trim removed 1 base at V and 3 bases at J, leaving 4 bases unmatched. The CDR3 loop spans 15 amino acids. The CDR3 spells CASSIAGTGNYEQYF. Here the CDR3 DNA reads TGTGCCAGTAGTATAGCCGGGACAGGGAACTACGAGCAGTACTTC.

This sequence joins TRBV9 and TRBJ1-2; 9 bases line up with TRBD1. CDR1 and CDR2 (germline): SGDLS, YYNGEE. Trimming removed 0 bases from V and 7 bases from J; junction bases left unmatched: 16. The CDR3 has 18 residues. The CDR3 is CASSVASPGQGMTGGYTF. Here the CDR3 DNA reads TGTGCCAGCAGCGTAGCCTCACCGGGACAGGGAATGACTGGTGGCTACACCTTC.

The gene calls are TRBV18 and TRBJ2-1; D is unresolved. V gave up 3 bases and J gave up 3 bases, with 9 bases separating them. The CDR3 covers 14 residues. Per the germline V gene, CDR1 is KGHSH and CDR2 is LQKENI. The CDR3 sequence: CASSPRPNYNEQFF. The CDR3 coding sequence is TGTGCCAGCTCACCCCGACCGAACTACAATGAGCAGTTCTTC.

This clone was seen a few times. V is TRBV28 and J is TRBJ2-7; possible D gene TRBD2, 5 bases. Trimming shortened V by 2 bases and J by 3 bases, and 11 bases separated the two germline ends. The CDR3 loop spans 14 amino acids. The germline gives CDR1 MDHEN, CDR2 SYDVKM. CDR3 region: CASSLNGIIYEQYF. The CDR3 nucleotides read TGTGCCAGCAGTTTAAACGGGATAATCTACGAGCAGTACTTC.

This sequence joins TRBV2 and TRBJ1-1; tentative D call: TRBD1 (5 bases). V was pared by 6 bases and J by 6 bases, with 20 bases between. This CDR3 is 15 amino acids long. The germline gives CDR1 SNHLY, CDR2 FYNNEI. For the CDR3, the DNA is TGTGCCAGCAGGCGAACGGACGCTCTGACAGCTGAAGCTTTCTTT. It codes for CASRRTDALTAEAFF.

The chain links TRBV2 to TRBJ2-7, with 8 nucleotides matching TRBD1. The ends lost 7 bases at V and 4 bases at J; junction bases unmatched: 12. The CDR3 is 15 amino acids. The germline V gene has CDR1 SNHLY and CDR2 FYNNEI. The CDR3 coding sequence is TGTGCCAGCACCCGAGAGGCAGGGGGCGGGTACGAGCAGTACTTC. As protein: CASTREAGGGYEQYF. Full variable domain (remainder filled in from reference TRBV2 and TRBJ2-7): EPEVTQTPSHQVTQMGQEVILRCVPISNHLYFYWYRQILGQKVEFLVSFYNNEISEKSEIFDDQFSVERPDGSNFTLKIRSTKLEDSAMYFCASTREAGGGYEQYFGPGTRLTVT.

This clone was observed a few times. The DNA of the CDR3 is TGTGCCAGCAGTGAGTGGCCAGGGCAAGAGACCCAGTACTTC. This gives the protein CASSEWPGQETQYF. The chain links TRBV6-1 to TRBJ2-5; maybe TRBD1 (5 bases). Trimming removed 3 bases from V and 2 bases from J, with 10 bases in between. Germline loops: CDR1 MNHNS, CDR2 SASEGT. The CDR3 runs to 14 residues.

This sequence joins TRBV27 and TRBJ2-7, with D possibly matching TRBD1 (5 bases). Trimming pared 6 bases from V and 4 bases from J, leaving 16 bases between. Germline-derived CDR1 and CDR2 are MNHEY and SMNVEV (reference sequence). The CDR3 is 14 amino acids. The CDR3: CASRVSTKGYEQYF. The CDR3 DNA follows: TGTGCCAGCAGGGTTAGCACTAAGGGGTACGAGCAGTACTTC.

In this sample, this clone turned up once. The chain is built from TRBV7-9 and TRBJ2-1, with 11 bases that match TRBD2. Germline CDR1 and CDR2: SEHNR and FQNEAQ (reference sequence). The CDR3 runs to 14 residues. The ends lost 1 base at V and 9 bases at J; junction bases unmatched: 2. The CDR3 loop reads CASSLGLAGLEQFF. The CDR3 DNA is TGTGCCAGCAGCTTAGGACTAGCGGGACTTGAGCAGTTCTTC.

The chain combines TRBV21-1 with TRBJ1-5. TRBV21-1 is a listed pseudogene. CDR3 length: 14 residues. The CDR3 DNA reads TGTGCCAGCAGCAAACCCTCCTTGAATCAGCCCCAGCATTTT. This translates into CASSKPSLNQPQHF.

V gene TRBV2 combines with J gene TRBJ2-2; D gene ambiguous. V lost 6 bases, J lost 4 bases, and 9 bases lay in between. Germline loops: CDR1 SNHLY, CDR2 FYNNEI. This CDR3 has 13 residues. Written as DNA, the CDR3 is TGTGCCAGCAGGCCTAGTATCACCGGGGAGCTGTTTTTT. Translation: CASRPSITGELFF.

Comment on this clone: The sample contains more than one DNA sequence encoding this CDR3. The chain couples TRBV27 to TRBJ2-6; TRBD1 matches at 7 bases. CDR3 length equals 18 residues. Germline V gives CDR1 MNHEY, CDR2 SMNVEV (reference sequence). Losses at the gene ends were 6 bases for V and 0 bases for J; bases not matched to a gene: 11. CDR3 residues: CASSQSRGLGSGANVLTF. In nucleotides, the CDR3 is TGTGCCAGCAGCCAATCGAGGGGGCTGGGCTCTGGGGCCAACGTCCTGACTTTC.